The rows below give T cell receptor beta chains drawn from one sample of a study of PD-L1 blockade in urothelial cancer. TCRdb keeps only in-frame clones here, not all; method: immunoSEQ multiplex PCR. Seen here are about 130,000 clones, 86% observed once, and the top ten hold 2.4%. The sample here was PBMCs, taken around atezolizumab (anti-PD-L1) treatment. These receptors were collected from a man aged 50-59 years with urothelial cancer. CDR3s include the opening cysteine and the closing phenylalanine or tryptophan. The order of the fields is CDR3 length, clone size, V gene, J gene, D gene, CDR3 protein, CDR3 DNA. A D gene is named only where the DNA matches it firmly. Size tells how often a clone was seen (once, few, many) or the class of an expanded clone, and some rows leave it out.

length: 13
size: .
V: TRBV11-2
J: TRBJ2-1
D: .
CDR3: CASSLGRGSEQFF
DNA: TGTGCCAGCAGCTTAGGCAGGGGCAGTGAGCAGTTCTTC

length: 13
size: .
V: TRBV6-1
J: TRBJ1-1
D: .
CDR3: CASRLQGSTEAFF
DNA: TGTGCCAGCCGTCTCCAGGGTTCCACTGAAGCTTTCTTT

length: 14
size: once
V: TRBV9
J: TRBJ2-7
D: TRBD1
CDR3: CASSPRDRVSEQYF
DNA: TGTGCCAGCAGCCCAAGGGACAGAGTTTCCGAGCAGTACTTC

length: 15
size: .
V: TRBV5-6
J: TRBJ2-1
D: .
CDR3: CASLRGDSTYNEQFF
DNA: TGTGCCAGTCTCCGTGGGGACTCCACCTACAATGAGCAGTTCTTC

length: 17
size: few
V: TRBV5-1
J: TRBJ2-6
D: .
CDR3: CASSSIDSSSGANVLTF
DNA: TGCGCCAGCAGCTCGATCGACAGTTCTTCTGGGGCCAACGTCCTGACTTTC

length: 14
size: .
V: TRBV18
J: TRBJ2-7
D: TRBD2
CDR3: CASSPGREVYEQYF
DNA: TGTGCCAGCTCACCCGGTCGGGAGGTCTACGAGCAGTACTTC

length: 15
size: .
V: TRBV6-5
J: TRBJ2-1
D: TRBD2
CDR3: CASRTVAGPYNEQFF
DNA: TGTGCCAGCAGAACCGTAGCGGGACCCTACAATGAGCAGTTCTTC

length: 14
size: .
V: TRBV30
J: TRBJ2-3
D: TRBD2
CDR3: CAWGLAGGTDTQYF
DNA: TGTGCCTGGGGACTAGCGGGAGGGACAGATACGCAGTATTTT

length: 16
size: once
V: TRBV7-3
J: TRBJ2-2
D: .
CDR3: CASSLNERMNTGELFF
DNA: TGTGCCAGCAGCTTAAATGAGCGGATGAACACCGGGGAGCTGTTTTTT

length: 14
size: few
V: TRBV7-9
J: TRBJ1-1
D: .
CDR3: CASSHKGGATEAFF
DNA: TGTGCCAGCAGTCATAAGGGGGGGGCCACTGAAGCTTTCTTT

length: 14
size: .
V: TRBV5-4
J: TRBJ2-7
D: TRBD2
CDR3: CASTSAGGPYEQYF
DNA: TGTGCCAGCACCTCAGCGGGAGGACCCTACGAGCAGTACTTC

length: 13
size: .
V: TRBV2
J: TRBJ1-1
D: TRBD1
CDR3: CASGQGSVTEAFF
DNA: TGTGCCAGTGGACAGGGATCGGTCACTGAAGCTTTCTTT

length: 17
size: few
V: TRBV4-2
J: TRBJ2-7
D: .
CDR3: CASSLTSSSHNTYEQYF
DNA: TGTGCCAGCAGCCTTACCTCCTCTAGCCACAACACCTACGAGCAGTACTTC

length: 15
size: few
V: TRBV28
J: TRBJ2-2
D: TRBD1
CDR3: CASKPGQLNTGELFF
DNA: TGTGCCAGCAAACCGGGACAGCTGAACACCGGGGAGCTGTTTTTT

length: 13
size: .
V: TRBV2
J: TRBJ2-7
D: TRBD2
CDR3: CASTLAGSYEQYF
DNA: TGTGCCAGCACACTAGCGGGATCCTACGAGCAGTACTTC

length: 14
size: .
V: TRBV5-1
J: TRBJ2-1
D: TRBD2
CDR3: CASSWGEGRNEQFF
DNA: TGCGCCAGCAGCTGGGGGGAGGGCCGAAATGAGCAGTTCTTC

length: 14
size: .
V: TRBV9
J: TRBJ1-1
D: .
CDR3: CASSVAGLNTEAFF
DNA: TGTGCCAGCAGCGTAGCAGGGTTGAACACTGAAGCTTTCTTT

length: 14
size: few
V: TRBV14
J: TRBJ1-2
D: TRBD1
CDR3: CASSHLDRAYGYTF
DNA: TGTGCCAGCAGCCATTTGGACAGGGCCTATGGCTACACCTTC

length: 15
size: .
V: TRBV6-1
J: TRBJ2-5
D: TRBD1
CDR3: CASSSYRGLGETQYF
DNA: TGTGCCAGCAGTTCCTACAGGGGGCTTGGGGAGACCCAGTACTTC

length: 15
size: .
V: TRBV18
J: TRBJ2-7
D: TRBD2
CDR3: CASSPLAGGQYEQYF
DNA: TGTGCCAGCTCACCACTAGCGGGAGGGCAATACGAGCAGTACTTC

length: 17
size: .
V: TRBV15
J: TRBJ2-1
D: TRBD2
CDR3: CATSRAPLAGVYNEQFF
DNA: TGTGCCACCAGCAGAGCCCCCCTAGCGGGAGTTTACAATGAGCAGTTCTTC

length: 13
size: .
V: TRBV6-6
J: TRBJ2-7
D: .
CDR3: CASRDGTGYEQYF
DNA: TGTGCCAGCAGAGACGGGACTGGCTACGAGCAGTACTTC

length: 19
size: .
V: TRBV7-2
J: TRBJ2-5
D: .
CDR3: CASSPRGAGGRFKQETQYF
DNA: TGTGCCAGCAGCCCCCGCGGGGCCGGGGGTCGATTCAAACAAGAGACCCAGTACTTC

length: 14
size: .
V: TRBV21-1
J: TRBJ2-3
D: .
CDR3: CASSPHVTGRAQYF
DNA: TGTGCCAGCAGCCCGCACGTTACCGGTCGGGCGCAGTATTTT

length: 14
size: .
V: TRBV29-1
J: TRBJ2-3
D: TRBD1
CDR3: CSATGTGGGDTQYF
DNA: TGCAGCGCAACGGGGACAGGGGGTGGAGATACGCAGTATTTT

length: 15
size: once
V: TRBV21-1
J: TRBJ1-2
D: .
CDR3: CASSKLEGVVAGYTF
DNA: TGTGCCAGCAGCAAATTAGAGGGAGTTGTTGCTGGCTACACCTTC

length: 15
size: .
V: TRBV7-3
J: TRBJ1-1
D: .
CDR3: CASSLIAGDETEAFF
DNA: TGTGCCAGCAGCTTAATTGCAGGGGACGAGACTGAAGCTTTCTTT

length: 13
size: .
V: TRBV30
J: TRBJ1-4
D: TRBD1
CDR3: CASGTGASEKLFF
DNA: TGTGCCTCTGGGACAGGGGCAAGTGAAAAACTGTTTTTT

length: 15
size: once
V: TRBV5-4
J: TRBJ1-2
D: .
CDR3: CASSFRGGEDYGYTF
DNA: TGTGCCAGCAGCTTCCGGGGGGGAGAGGACTATGGCTACACCTTC

length: 14
size: .
V: TRBV5-1
J: TRBJ2-7
D: .
CDR3: CASSLGGAQVELYF
DNA: TGCGCCAGCAGCTTGGGAGGCGCACAGGTTGAACTGTACTTC

length: 14
size: .
V: TRBV25-1
J: TRBJ1-2
D: TRBD1
CDR3: CASRETGGLFGYTF
DNA: TGTGCCAGCAGGGAGACAGGGGGGTTATTTGGCTACACCTTC

length: 17
size: .
V: TRBV11-2
J: TRBJ2-3
D: TRBD2
CDR3: CASSLVGVAGLTDTQYF
DNA: TGTGCCAGCAGCTTAGTCGGGGTAGCGGGCTTAACCGATACGCAGTATTTT

length: 15
size: .
V: TRBV7-2
J: TRBJ2-2
D: TRBD2
CDR3: CASSPTSGGTGELFF
DNA: TGTGCCAGCAGCCCGACTAGCGGGGGCACCGGGGAGCTGTTTTTT

length: 17
size: .
V: TRBV10-3
J: TRBJ2-1
D: TRBD2
CDR3: CAISEVLSGRGYNEQFF
DNA: TGTGCCATCAGTGAGGTGTTGAGCGGGAGAGGCTACAATGAGCAGTTCTTC

length: 16
size: .
V: TRBV19
J: TRBJ1-3
D: .
CDR3: CATGAWGVSSGNTIYF
DNA: TGTGCCACCGGCGCTTGGGGGGTGAGCTCTGGAAACACCATATATTTT

length: 15
size: .
V: TRBV28
J: TRBJ1-3
D: TRBD1
CDR3: CASSLEAGGRNTIYF
DNA: TGTGCCAGCAGTTTAGAGGCAGGGGGCAGAAACACCATATATTTT

length: 17
size: .
V: TRBV5-5
J: TRBJ1-5
D: .
CDR3: CASSLGDTLGRPEPQHF
DNA: TGTGCCAGCAGCTTGGGGGACACCCTCGGGAGGCCAGAGCCCCAGCATTTT

length: 19
size: .
V: TRBV30
J: TRBJ2-3
D: .
CDR3: CAWSVSPRENRESTDTQYF
DNA: TGTGCCTGGAGTGTAAGCCCGAGAGAGAACAGGGAGAGCACAGATACGCAGTATTTT

length: 12
size: .
V: TRBV2
J: TRBJ2-7
D: .
CDR3: CASSRTVYEQYF
DNA: TGTGCCAGCTCCCGGACAGTATACGAGCAGTACTTC

length: 15
size: .
V: TRBV11-2
J: TRBJ2-7
D: TRBD2
CDR3: CASSLASGRIYEQYF
DNA: TGTGCCAGCAGCCTCGCTAGCGGGAGGATCTACGAGCAGTACTTC

length: 13
size: once
V: TRBV15
J: TRBJ1-1
D: .
CDR3: CATSFGLGTEAFF
DNA: TGTGCCACCAGCTTCGGACTTGGGACTGAAGCTTTCTTT

length: 15
size: .
V: TRBV19
J: TRBJ1-2
D: TRBD1
CDR3: CASSSPGTANYGYTF
DNA: TGTGCCAGTAGTTCCCCCGGGACAGCTAACTATGGCTACACCTTC

length: 14
size: .
V: TRBV25-1
J: TRBJ2-7
D: .
CDR3: CASSVLAFPHEQYF
DNA: TGTGCCAGCAGTGTATTAGCTTTCCCCCACGAGCAGTACTTC